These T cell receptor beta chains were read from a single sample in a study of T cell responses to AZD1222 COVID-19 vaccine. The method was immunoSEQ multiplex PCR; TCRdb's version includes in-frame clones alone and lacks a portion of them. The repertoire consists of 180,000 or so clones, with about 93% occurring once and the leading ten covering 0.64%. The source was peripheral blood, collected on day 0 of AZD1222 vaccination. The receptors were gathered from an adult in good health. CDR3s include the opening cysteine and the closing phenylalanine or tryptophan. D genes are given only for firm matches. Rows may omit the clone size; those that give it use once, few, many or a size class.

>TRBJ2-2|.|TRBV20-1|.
TGCAGTGCTTACACCGGGGAGCTGTTTTTT
CSAYTGELFF
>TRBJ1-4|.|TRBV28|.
TGTGCCAGCAGTTTAAGAGGGGGAAATGAAAAACTGTTTTTT
CASSLRGGNEKLFF
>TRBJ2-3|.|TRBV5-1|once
TGCGCCAGCAGCTTGAATCGCGGAACCGGCACAGATACGCAGTATTTT
CASSLNRGTGTDTQYF
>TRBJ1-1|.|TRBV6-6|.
TGTGCCAGCGGGGGGTCCGGCACTGAAGCTTTCTTT
CASGGSGTEAFF
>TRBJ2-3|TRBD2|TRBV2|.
TGTGCCACCGAGGAGGGCGGGAGTACAGATACGCAGTATTTT
CATEEGGSTDTQYF
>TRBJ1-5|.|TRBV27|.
TGTGCCAGCAGTGAACTCCGGGACCGAGATCAGCCCCAGCATTTT
CASSELRDRDQPQHF
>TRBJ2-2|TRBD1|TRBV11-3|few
TGTGCCAGCAGCTTAGAAGGGGGCGGCACCGGGGAGCTGTTTTTT
CASSLEGGGTGELFF
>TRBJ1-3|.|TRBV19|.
TGTGCCAGTAGTATTATAAACACCGCGAGCTCTGGAAACACCATATATTTT
CASSIINTASSGNTIYF
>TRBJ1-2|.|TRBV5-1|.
TGCGCCAGCAGCTTGGATGGAAAGGGGGGGTATGGCTACACCTTC
CASSLDGKGGYGYTF
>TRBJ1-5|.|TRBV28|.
TGTGCCAGCAGTTCGCCGGGGGACAGCAATCAGCCCCAGCATTTT
CASSSPGDSNQPQHF
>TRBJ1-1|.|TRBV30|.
TGTGCCTGGAGTGTGCGGCTTTGGGGTGAAGCTTTCTTT
CAWSVRLWGEAFF
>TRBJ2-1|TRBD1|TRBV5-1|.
TGCGCCAGCAGCCCAGGGGGAGTCACAAGGTTCTACAATGAGCAGTTCTTC
CASSPGGVTRFYNEQFF
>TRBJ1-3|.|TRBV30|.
TGTGCCTGGAAGGTGGGGGCGCGAGGAAACACCATATATTTT
CAWKVGARGNTIYF
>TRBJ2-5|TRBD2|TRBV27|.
TGTGCCACCGCTAGCGGGAGATGGCAAGAGACCCAGTACTTC
CATASGRWQETQYF
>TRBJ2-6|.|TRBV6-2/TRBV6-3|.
TGTGCCAGCAGTTTTATGGGTGATGGGGCCAACGTCCTGACTTTC
CASSFMGDGANVLTF
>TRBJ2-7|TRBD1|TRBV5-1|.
TGCGCCAGCAGCTCGATGGGACAGGGCCCCTACGAGCAGTACTTC
CASSSMGQGPYEQYF
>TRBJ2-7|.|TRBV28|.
TGTGCCAGCAGTTACCAGCGGACGTTCTACGAGCAGTACTTC
CASSYQRTFYEQYF
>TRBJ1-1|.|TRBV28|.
TGTGCCAGCAGTTTATTTAAGGGGGGAGGCGCTGAAGCTTTCTTT
CASSLFKGGGAEAFF
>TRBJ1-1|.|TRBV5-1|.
TGCGCCAGCCGTCGAGAGACTGAAGCTTTCTTT
CASRRETEAFF
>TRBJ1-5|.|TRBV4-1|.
TGCGCCAGCAGCCAACGACTATTCGAACAGCCCCAGCATTTT
CASSQRLFEQPQHF
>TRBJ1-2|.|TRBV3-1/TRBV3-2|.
TGTGCCAGCAGCCAAGAAAGCACCCCTAACTATGGCTACACCTTC
CASSQESTPNYGYTF
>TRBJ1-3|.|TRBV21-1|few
TGTGCCAGCAGCACGTGGGAGACATTCTCTGGAAACACCATATATTTT
CASSTWETFSGNTIYF
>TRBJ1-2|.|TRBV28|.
TGTGCCAGCAGTTTGAGGGGAAACTATGGCTACACCTTC
CASSLRGNYGYTF
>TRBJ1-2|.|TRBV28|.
TGTGCCAGCAGCCGTACGACAGGCGGATACGGCTACACCTTC
CASSRTTGGYGYTF
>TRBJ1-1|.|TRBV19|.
TGTGCCAGTAGTTTCGGAAGAACGACTGAAGCTTTCTTT
CASSFGRTTEAFF
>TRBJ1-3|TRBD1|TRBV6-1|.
TGTGCCAGCAGTGACCTCAGGGGGTATGGGAACACCATATATTTT
CASSDLRGYGNTIYF
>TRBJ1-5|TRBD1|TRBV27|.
TGTGCCAGCAGTCCCCGGACAGGGCAAACGCCCCAGCATTTT
CASSPRTGQTPQHF
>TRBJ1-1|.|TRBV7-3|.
TGTGCCAGCAGCCATCAGCGGAACACTGAAGCTTTCTTT
CASSHQRNTEAFF
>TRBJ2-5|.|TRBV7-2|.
TGTGCCAGCAGCTTTGGTAAGGCAGAGACCCAGTACTTC
CASSFGKAETQYF
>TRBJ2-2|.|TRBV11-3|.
TGTGCCAGCAGCCCCTACAGCACCGGGGAGCTGTTTTTT
CASSPYSTGELFF
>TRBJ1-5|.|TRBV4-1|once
TGCGCCAGCAGCCAAGCAGGAGGTAATCAGCCCCAGCATTTT
CASSQAGGNQPQHF
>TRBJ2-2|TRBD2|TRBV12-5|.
TGTGCTAGTGGTTATAGCCCCAAAGCGGGAGGGGACACCGGGGAGCTGTTTTTT
CASGYSPKAGGDTGELFF
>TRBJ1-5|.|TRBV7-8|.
TGTGCCAGCAGCTTAGACAGGGACAATCAGCCCCAGCATTTT
CASSLDRDNQPQHF
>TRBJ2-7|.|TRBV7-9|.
TGTGCCAGCAGTCTACCGGGACCCCGCTATATCGGCGAGCAGTACTTC
CASSLPGPRYIGEQYF
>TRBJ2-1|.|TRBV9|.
TGTGCCAGCAGCGCCCCAGGACTGGGGTACAATGAGCAGTTCTTC
CASSAPGLGYNEQFF
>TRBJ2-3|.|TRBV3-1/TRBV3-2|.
TGTGCCAGCAGCCAAGCGAGTAGGACAGATACGCAGTATTTT
CASSQASRTDTQYF
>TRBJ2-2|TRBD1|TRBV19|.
TGTGCCAGTAGTCGGACAGGGGGCAACACCGGGGAGCTGTTTTTT
CASSRTGGNTGELFF
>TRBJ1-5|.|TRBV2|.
TGTGCCAGTAGTAGCAAGGTCAACAATCAGCCCCAGCATTTT
CASSSKVNNQPQHF
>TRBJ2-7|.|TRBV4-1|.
TGCGCCAGCAGCCAAGATCCGGCAGCTTCCTACGAGCAGTACTTC
CASSQDPAASYEQYF
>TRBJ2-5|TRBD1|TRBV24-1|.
TGTGCCACGACAGGGTACGAAGGGACCCAGTACTTC
CATTGYEGTQYF
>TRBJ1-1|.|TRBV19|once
TGTGCCAGTAGTGAATATCGGGAGTTGAGCACTGAAGCTTTCTTT
CASSEYRELSTEAFF
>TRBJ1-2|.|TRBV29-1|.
TGCAGCGTTCGGCCGGCTTATGGCTACACCTTC
CSVRPAYGYTF
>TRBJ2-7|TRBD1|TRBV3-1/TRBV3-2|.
TGTGCCAGCAGCCAAGTGCTAGGGGGCGCCTACGAGCAGTACTTC
CASSQVLGGAYEQYF
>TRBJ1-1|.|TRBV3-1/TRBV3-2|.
TGTGCCAGCAGACACTTGAGGTTGAACACTGAAGCTTTCTTT
CASRHLRLNTEAFF
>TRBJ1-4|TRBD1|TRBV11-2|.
TGTGCCAGCAGCTTGACAGGGGGTGATAATGAAAAACTGTTTTTT
CASSLTGGDNEKLFF
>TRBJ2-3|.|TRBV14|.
TGTGCCAGCAGCCAAGATGAGGGCCGTCGCACAGATACGCAGTATTTT
CASSQDEGRRTDTQYF
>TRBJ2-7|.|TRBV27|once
TGTGCCAGCAGTTTGAGGGGGACCTACGAGCAGTACTTC
CASSLRGTYEQYF
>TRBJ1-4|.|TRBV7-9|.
TGTGCCAGCAGGCTAGCGGGGGCGACTAATGAAAAACTGTTTTTT
CASRLAGATNEKLFF
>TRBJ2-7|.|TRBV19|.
TGTGCCAGTAGTTTTGACCAAGCGGGCGAGCAGTACTTC
CASSFDQAGEQYF
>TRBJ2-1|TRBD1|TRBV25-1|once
TGTGCCAGCAAGGGGGCCGGCTACAATGAGCAGTTCTTC
CASKGAGYNEQFF
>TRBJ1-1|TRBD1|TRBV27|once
TGTGCCACCTACTGGACAGGTTTGGCTTTCTTT
CATYWTGLAFF
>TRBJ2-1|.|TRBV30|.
TGTGCCTGGAGTTTAAGGAATGAGCAGTTCTTC
CAWSLRNEQFF
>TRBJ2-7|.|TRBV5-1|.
TGCGCCAGCAGCCCTACCCTCTCCAGCTCCTACGAGCAGTACTTC
CASSPTLSSSYEQYF
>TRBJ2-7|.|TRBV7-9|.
TGTGCCAGCAGCTTAGGGACAGTAAGTGAGCAGTACTTC
CASSLGTVSEQYF